What follows are 10 T cell receptor beta chains derived from one specimen sequenced in a study of spatial heterogeneity in lung cancer. The time point is: blood at routine non-recurrence follow-up after resection. TCRdb processed the 5' RACE reads anew with MiXCR; each CDR3 protein has one entry. The sample consists of approximately 12,000 distinct CDR3 sequences, around a tenth of them appearing once. The material sequenced was PBMCs, taken at follow-up. These receptors were taken from a female donor with early-stage non-small cell lung cancer.

V gene TRBV27 combines with J gene TRBJ2-7; 10 nucleotides line up with TRBD1. Germline CDR1 MNHEY, CDR2 SMNVEV (reference sequence). Trimming cost V 3 bases and J 5 bases; bases outside gene matches: 13. The CDR3 contains 17 residues. The DNA for the CDR3 is TGTGCCAGCAGTTTCACCTCCCCCGGGACAGGGGACGACGAGCAGTACTTC. Its protein is CASSFTSPGTGDDEQYF.

About this clonotype itself: A much more abundant neighbour one base away suggests this may be a read error. In nucleotides, the CDR3 is TGCAACGGGGACCCTACCTACGAGCAGTACTTC. This sequence encodes CNGDPTYEQYF. V and J are TRBV29-1 and TRBJ2-7; D is possibly TRBD1 or TRBD2 (5 bases each). The germline CDR1 and CDR2 sequences are SQVTM and ANQGSEA. The CDR3 contains 11 residues.

This clonotype has at least ten counts. The chain combines TRBV28 with TRBJ2-2; D is ambiguous. The CDR3 has 14 residues. The V and J ends lost 5 bases and 6 bases respectively, with 13 bases between them. CDR1 and CDR2 (germline): MDHEN, SYDVKM. The CDR3 region has the DNA TGTGCCAGCAGTCCCACAAGTCAGGCCGGGGAGCTGTTTTTT. This codes for CASSPTSQAGELFF.

By its share, this clonotype is hyperexpanded. CDR3 bases: TGTGCCAGCAGCCAAAGTCCTGGGGCTAATGAAAAACTGTTTTTT. Translating it yields CASSQSPGANEKLFF. This sequence joins TRBV7-6 and TRBJ1-4, with D unclear. This CDR3 comprises 15 residues. Germline V CDR1 and CDR2: SGHVS, FNYEAQ. V was clipped by 5 bases and J by 3 bases, with 13 bases between them.

Ten or more counts support this clonotype. The chain joins TRBV6-5 to TRBJ2-5; D is possibly TRBD1 (7 bases). V gave up 8 bases and J gave up 5 bases, with 15 bases separating them. This CDR3 spans 13 amino acids. The germline V gene encodes CDR1 MNHEY and CDR2 SVGAGI. CDR3 region: CASCRETGETQYF. In nucleotides, the CDR3 is TGTGCCAGCTGTCGGGAGACAGGGGAGACCCAGTACTTC.

This clonotype was detected many times. This sequence joins TRBV5-1 and TRBJ2-1; the D gene could be TRBD1 or TRBD2 (6 bases each). V lost 0 bases, J lost 8 bases, and 15 bases lay in between. The CDR3 consists of 15 residues. CDR1 and CDR2 from the germline V gene are SGHRS and YFSETQ. The CDR3 here is CASSLAGGWSDEQFF. The CDR3 DNA follows: TGCGCCAGCAGCTTGGCCGGGGGCTGGTCGGATGAGCAGTTCTTC.

This clonotype was detected many times. The V and J genes are TRBV27 and TRBJ1-2; 8 positions agree with TRBD1. This CDR3 contains 14 residues. With V trimmed by 0 bases and J by 7 bases, 4 bases remained unmatched. Germline loops: CDR1 MNHEY, CDR2 SMNVEV (reference sequence). Written as DNA, the CDR3 is TGTGCCAGCAGTTTATCTGCAGGGGGCCGTGGCTACACCTTC. Its translation is CASSLSAGGRGYTF.

This clonotype has ten or more counts. The chain recombines TRBV24-1 with TRBJ2-1, with D tentatively TRBD2 (7 bases). Deletions cut 5 bases from V and 6 bases from J, with 16 bases between. This CDR3 has 15 amino acids. Germline V lookup: CDR1 KGHDR, CDR2 SFDVKD. This CDR3 reads CATSGDIGRANEQFF. CDR3 coding DNA: TGTGCCACCAGTGGGGACATAGGGAGGGCCAATGAGCAGTTCTTC.

In its sample, this clonotype was seen many times. The chain employs TRBV20-1 and TRBJ2-7; D possibly corresponds to TRBD2 (5 bases). Germline values: CDR1 DFQATT, CDR2 SNEGSKA (reference sequence). The CDR3 sequence is 13 residues long. Trimming stripped 6 bases from V and 1 base from J, with 13 bases between. The CDR3 DNA is TGCAGTGCCTCCGGGTGGGAGTCCTACGAGCAGTACTTC. Its protein is CSASGWESYEQYF.

This clonotype has a handful of counts. The chain uses TRBV19 and TRBJ2-5; a possible D gene is TRBD2 (5 bases). V lost 1 base and J lost 0, with 15 bases in between. The CDR3 extends over 17 amino acids. The germline V gene has CDR1 LNHDA and CDR2 SQIVND (reference sequence). The CDR3 spells CASSIGLSGMYQETQYF. The CDR3 nucleotides read TGTGCCAGTAGTATAGGTCTCTCCGGGATGTACCAAGAGACCCAGTACTTC.